This T cell receptor (beta chain) comes out of a study of blood T cells in healthy people across ages. The CDR3 runs to 14 residues. V lost 1 base and J 0 bases, leaving 6 bases between the germline ends. Germline CDR1 and CDR2: SGHVS and FQNEAQ. The second PCR ran about 6 to 12 cycles with a sample-barcoded 5' primer and J-beta primers. TCRdb analysed the 5' RACE reads with MiXCR anew, one entry per CDR3 protein. Here the sample spans roughly 730,000 distinct CDR3 sequences, roughly three fifths being singletons. The sequenced material came from blood. The receptor's source is a man between 40 and 49 years old in good health. This chain joins TRBV7-8 and TRBJ1-1; no firm D call. CDR3 bases: TGTGCCAGCAGCTTAGTTGCTTTGAACACTGAAGCTTTCTTT. Its translation: CASSLVALNTEAFF.